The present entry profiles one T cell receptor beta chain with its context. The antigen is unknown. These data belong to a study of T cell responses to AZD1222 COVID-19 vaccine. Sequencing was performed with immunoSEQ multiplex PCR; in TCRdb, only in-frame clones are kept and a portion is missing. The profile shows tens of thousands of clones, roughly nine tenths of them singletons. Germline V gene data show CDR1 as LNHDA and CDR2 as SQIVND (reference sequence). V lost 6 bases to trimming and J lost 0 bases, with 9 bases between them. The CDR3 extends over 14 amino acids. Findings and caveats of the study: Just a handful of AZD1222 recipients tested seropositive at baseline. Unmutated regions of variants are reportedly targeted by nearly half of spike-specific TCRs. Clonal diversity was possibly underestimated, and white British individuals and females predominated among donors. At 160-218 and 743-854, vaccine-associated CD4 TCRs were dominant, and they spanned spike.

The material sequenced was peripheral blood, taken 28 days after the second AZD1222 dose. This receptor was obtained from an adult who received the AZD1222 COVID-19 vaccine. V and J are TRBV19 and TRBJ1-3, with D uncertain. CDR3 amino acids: CASSAASSGNTIYF. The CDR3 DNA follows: TGTGCCAGTAGCGCAGCGAGCTCTGGAAACACCATATATTTT.